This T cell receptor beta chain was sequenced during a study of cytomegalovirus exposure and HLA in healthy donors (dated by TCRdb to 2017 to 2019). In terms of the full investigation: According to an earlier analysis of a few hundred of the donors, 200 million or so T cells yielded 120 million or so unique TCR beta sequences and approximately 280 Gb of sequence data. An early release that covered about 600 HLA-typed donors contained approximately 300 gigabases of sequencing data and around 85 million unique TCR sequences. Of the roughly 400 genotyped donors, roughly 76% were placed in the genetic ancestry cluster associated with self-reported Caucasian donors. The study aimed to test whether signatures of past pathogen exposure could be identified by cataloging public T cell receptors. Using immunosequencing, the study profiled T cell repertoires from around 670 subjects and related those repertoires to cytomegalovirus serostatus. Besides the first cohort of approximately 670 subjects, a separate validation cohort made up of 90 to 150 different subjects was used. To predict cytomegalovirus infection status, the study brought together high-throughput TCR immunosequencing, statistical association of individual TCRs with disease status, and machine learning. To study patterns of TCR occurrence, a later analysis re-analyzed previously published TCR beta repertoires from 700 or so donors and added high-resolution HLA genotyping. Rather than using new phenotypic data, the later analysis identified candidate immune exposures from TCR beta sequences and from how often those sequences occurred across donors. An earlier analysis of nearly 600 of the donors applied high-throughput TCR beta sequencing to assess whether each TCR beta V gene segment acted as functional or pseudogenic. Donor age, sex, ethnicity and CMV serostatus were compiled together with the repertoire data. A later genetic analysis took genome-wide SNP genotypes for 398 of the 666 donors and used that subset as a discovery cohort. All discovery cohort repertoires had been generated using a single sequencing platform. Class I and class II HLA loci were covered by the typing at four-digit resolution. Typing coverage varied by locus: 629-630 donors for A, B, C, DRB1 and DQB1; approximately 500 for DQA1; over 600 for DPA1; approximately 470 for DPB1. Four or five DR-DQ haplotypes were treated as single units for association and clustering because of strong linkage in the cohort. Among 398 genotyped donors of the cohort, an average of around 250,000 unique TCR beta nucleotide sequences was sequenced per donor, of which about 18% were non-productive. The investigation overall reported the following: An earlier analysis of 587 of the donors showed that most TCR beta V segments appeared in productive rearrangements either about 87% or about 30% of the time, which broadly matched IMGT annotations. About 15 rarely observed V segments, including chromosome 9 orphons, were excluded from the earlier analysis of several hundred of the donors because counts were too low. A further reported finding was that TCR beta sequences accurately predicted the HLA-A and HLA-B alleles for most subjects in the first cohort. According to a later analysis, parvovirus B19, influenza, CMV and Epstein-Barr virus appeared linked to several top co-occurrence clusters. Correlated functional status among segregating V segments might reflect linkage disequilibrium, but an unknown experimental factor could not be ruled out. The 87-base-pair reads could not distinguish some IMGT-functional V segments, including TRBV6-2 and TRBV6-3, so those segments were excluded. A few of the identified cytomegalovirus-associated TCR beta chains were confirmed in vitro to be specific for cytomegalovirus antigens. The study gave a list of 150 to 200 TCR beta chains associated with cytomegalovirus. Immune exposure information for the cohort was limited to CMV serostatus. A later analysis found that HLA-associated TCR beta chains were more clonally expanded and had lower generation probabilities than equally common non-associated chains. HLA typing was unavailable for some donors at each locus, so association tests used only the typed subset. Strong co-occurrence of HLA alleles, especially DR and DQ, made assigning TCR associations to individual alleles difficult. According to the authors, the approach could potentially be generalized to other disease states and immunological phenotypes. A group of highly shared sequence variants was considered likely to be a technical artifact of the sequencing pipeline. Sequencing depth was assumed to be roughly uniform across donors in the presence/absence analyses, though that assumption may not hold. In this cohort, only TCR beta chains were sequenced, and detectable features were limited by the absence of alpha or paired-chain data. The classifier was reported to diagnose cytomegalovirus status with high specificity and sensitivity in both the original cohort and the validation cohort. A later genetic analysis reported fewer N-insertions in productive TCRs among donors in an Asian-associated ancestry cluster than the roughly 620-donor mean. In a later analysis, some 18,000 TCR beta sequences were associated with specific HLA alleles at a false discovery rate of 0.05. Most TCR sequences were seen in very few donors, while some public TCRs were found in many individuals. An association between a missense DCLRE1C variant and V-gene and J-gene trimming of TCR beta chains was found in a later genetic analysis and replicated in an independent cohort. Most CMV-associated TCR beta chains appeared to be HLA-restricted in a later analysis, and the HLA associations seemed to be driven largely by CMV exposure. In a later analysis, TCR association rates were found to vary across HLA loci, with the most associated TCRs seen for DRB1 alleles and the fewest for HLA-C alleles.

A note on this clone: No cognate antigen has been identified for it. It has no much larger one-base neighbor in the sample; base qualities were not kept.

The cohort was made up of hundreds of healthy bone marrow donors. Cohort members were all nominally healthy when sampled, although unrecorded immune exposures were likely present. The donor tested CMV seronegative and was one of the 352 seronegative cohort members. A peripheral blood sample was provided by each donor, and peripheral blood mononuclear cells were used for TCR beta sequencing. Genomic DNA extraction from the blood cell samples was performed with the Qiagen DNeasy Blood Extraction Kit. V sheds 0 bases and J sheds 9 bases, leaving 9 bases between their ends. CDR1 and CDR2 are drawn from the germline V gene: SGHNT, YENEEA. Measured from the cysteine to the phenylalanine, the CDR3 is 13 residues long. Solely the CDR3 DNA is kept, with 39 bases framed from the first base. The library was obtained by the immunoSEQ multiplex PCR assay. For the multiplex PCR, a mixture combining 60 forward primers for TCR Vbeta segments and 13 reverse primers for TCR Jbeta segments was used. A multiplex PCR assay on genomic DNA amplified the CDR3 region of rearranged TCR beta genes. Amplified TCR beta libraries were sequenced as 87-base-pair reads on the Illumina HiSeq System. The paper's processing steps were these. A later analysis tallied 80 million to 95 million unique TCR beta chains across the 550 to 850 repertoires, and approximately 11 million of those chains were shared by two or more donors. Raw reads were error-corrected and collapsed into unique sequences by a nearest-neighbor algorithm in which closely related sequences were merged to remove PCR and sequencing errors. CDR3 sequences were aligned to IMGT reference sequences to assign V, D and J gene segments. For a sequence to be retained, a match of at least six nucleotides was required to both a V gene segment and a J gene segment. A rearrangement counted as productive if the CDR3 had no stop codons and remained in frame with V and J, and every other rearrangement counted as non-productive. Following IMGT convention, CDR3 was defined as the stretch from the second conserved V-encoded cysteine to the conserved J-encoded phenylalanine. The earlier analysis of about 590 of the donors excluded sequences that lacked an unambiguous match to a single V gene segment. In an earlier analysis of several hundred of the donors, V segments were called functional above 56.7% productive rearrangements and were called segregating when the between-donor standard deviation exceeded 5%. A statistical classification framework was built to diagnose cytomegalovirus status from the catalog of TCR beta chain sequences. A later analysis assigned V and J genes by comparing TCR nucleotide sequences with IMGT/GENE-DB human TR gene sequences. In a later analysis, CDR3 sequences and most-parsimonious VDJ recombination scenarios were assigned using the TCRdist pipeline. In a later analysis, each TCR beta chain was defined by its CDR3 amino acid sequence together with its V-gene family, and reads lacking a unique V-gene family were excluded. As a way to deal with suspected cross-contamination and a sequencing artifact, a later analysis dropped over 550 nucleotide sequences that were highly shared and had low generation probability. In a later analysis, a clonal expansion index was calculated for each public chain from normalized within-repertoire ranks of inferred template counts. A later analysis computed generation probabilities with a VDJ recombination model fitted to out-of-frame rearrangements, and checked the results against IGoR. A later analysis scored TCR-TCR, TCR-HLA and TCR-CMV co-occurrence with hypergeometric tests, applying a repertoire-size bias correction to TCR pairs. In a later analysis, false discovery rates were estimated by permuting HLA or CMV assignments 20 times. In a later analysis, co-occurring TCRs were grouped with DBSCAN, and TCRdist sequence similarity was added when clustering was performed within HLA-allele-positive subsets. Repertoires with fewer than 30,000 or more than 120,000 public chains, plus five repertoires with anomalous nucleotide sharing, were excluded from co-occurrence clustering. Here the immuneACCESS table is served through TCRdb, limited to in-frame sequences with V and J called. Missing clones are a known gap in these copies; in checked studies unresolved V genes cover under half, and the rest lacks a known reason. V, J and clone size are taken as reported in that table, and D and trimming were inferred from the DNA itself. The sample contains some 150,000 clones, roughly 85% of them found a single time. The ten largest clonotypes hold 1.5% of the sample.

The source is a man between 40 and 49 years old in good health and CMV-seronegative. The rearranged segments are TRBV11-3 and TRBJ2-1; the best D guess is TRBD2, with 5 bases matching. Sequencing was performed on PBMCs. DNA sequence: TGTGCCAGCAGCTTAGATCGAGGGAGTGAGCAGTTCTTC. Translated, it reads CASSLDRGSEQFF.